This T cell receptor (beta chain) came from a study of blood T cell repertoires in COVID-19. Study-wide background: COVID-19 samples collected from the United States, Italy and Spain covered acute and convalescent phases. T cells, B-cell-depleted T cells, or PBMCs supplied cDNA or gDNA.

In the original workflow: Reference gene primers were amplified, and this amplification served to estimate nucleated cell counts. Libraries were prepared by immunoSEQ multiplex PCR; TCRdb keeps only in-frame clonotypes and omits some of them. V, J and clone size were drawn from that table, and D and trimming were deduced from the DNA. The sample lists around 200,000 clones, 83% occurring once. The clonotype was recovered from a man aged 35 to 55 with active or convalescent COVID-19. The source material was peripheral blood.

The CDR3, as DNA: TGCGCCTCAGCCGGGGGGGGCAGTACCGGCGGGGAGCTGTTTTTT. This codes for CASAGGGSTGGELFF. The gene calls are TRBV23-1 and TRBJ2-2, with TRBD2 matching over 8 bases. TRBV23-1 is an open reading frame, and its role is uncertain. The CDR3 totals 15 residues. The J segment lost 7 bases and the V segment lost 11 bases, leaving 15 bases of the junction unmatched.